Reported below is one T cell receptor beta chain. Produced via immunoSEQ multiplex PCR; TCRdb's table is partial and in-frame only. The table shows about 160,000 clones, with about 80% occurring only once. These data originate in a study of blood T cell repertoires in COVID-19. The overall study: The analysed material was cDNA or gDNA that came from T cells, B-cell-depleted T cells, or PBMCs.

The CDR3 sequence is 18 residues long. J gave up 0 bases and V 4 bases, and 9 bases lay outside the gene matches. Germline assignment: CDR1 SGHDT and CDR2 YYEEEE. This sequence was found in a man between 60 and 75 years old with acute or convalescent COVID-19. The chain combines TRBV5-6 with TRBJ2-1, with 11 nucleotides matching TRBD2. Material: peripheral blood. CDR3 DNA: TGTGCCAGCAGCCCTGGAGTAGCGGGGGGGCCCTCCTACAATGAGCAGTTCTTC. It codes for CASSPGVAGGPSYNEQFF.